This entry features one TCR beta chain sequence. Its target is not known. This specimen comes from a study of OX40 agonist ivuxolimab in advanced cancers. Overall study context: Ivuxolimab is an agonistic anti-OX40 (CD134) antibody, and patients were treated with it. Patients were dosed intravenously with ivuxolimab at 0.01 to 10 mg/kg every 2 weeks. Study-wide points: Partial responders receiving 0.1-3.0 mg/kg showed among the lowest clonal expansion.

Trimming stripped 7 bases from V and 1 base from J, with 14 bases between. Germline CDR1 and CDR2: SNHLY and FYNNEI. This CDR3 is built from 15 residues. The method was immunoSEQ multiplex PCR; TCRdb's version includes in-frame clones alone and lacks a portion of them. The table lists 66,000 or so clones, about 90% of them singletons, with about a quarter in the top ten. Samples were taken at baseline and on day 1 of cycles 4 and 7. This receptor was taken from an adult with an advanced solid tumor such as melanoma, head and neck, liver or kidney cancer. This specimen was CD4+ or CD8+ T cells sorted from blood, taken in a trial of the OX40 agonist ivuxolimab. The chain recombines TRBV2 with TRBJ1-3, with D unclear. For the CDR3, the DNA is TGTGCCAGCACTCAAGAGGCCAGGTCTGGAAACACCATATATTTT. As protein: CASTQEARSGNTIYF.